Following are 24 T cell receptor beta chains from one sample sequenced in a study of T cell repertoires and HLA-DP antigens. Some clones are missing from TCRdb's copy, which holds only in-frame ones; the method was immunoSEQ multiplex PCR. The table lists around 90,000 clones, around nine tenths of them singletons, with 1.5% to 2% in the top ten. For these TCRs, the target antigens are not known. The sample comprised CD4+ T cells from PBMCs. The receptors originated from a man aged 45-65 years in good health and CMV-seronegative.

This chain links TRBV7-9 with TRBJ2-3, with D unclear. The CDR3 totals 15 residues. Germline lookup yields CDR1 SEHNR and CDR2 FQNEAQ (reference sequence). Trimming took off 5 bases at V and 0 bases at J, with 12 bases between the two ends. CDR3 DNA: TGTGCCAGCAGCCCACTTTTTGGCAGCACAGATACGCAGTATTTT. Its protein product is CASSPLFGSTDTQYF.

This chain uses TRBV6-5 with TRBJ1-4; D not resolved. Deletions cut 2 bases from V and 2 bases from J, with 6 bases between. The CDR3 is 14 residues long. Germline V lookup: CDR1 MNHEY, CDR2 SVGAGI. The CDR3, as DNA: TGTGCCAGCAGTTACGGAGGTACTAATGAAAAACTGTTTTTT. Translation gives CASSYGGTNEKLFF.

The chain carries TRBV19 and TRBJ1-5; 8 nucleotides match TRBD1. Unmatched junction bases numbered 25, after V lost 6 bases and J lost 9 bases. The germline CDR1 and CDR2 sequences are LNHDA and SQIVND (reference sequence). The CDR3 has 19 amino acids. The CDR3 DNA follows: TGTGCCAGTAGACCCCGGGACAGGAACAAACCGGGGGTATCCCGGCCCCAGCATTTT. The encoded protein is CASRPRDRNKPGVSRPQHF.

The genes are TRBV7-9 and TRBJ2-2, with D hard to call. The CDR3 totals 14 residues. The V end was cut by 2 bases, the J end by 2 bases, with 6 bases between. Germline CDR1 SEHNR, CDR2 FQNEAQ (reference sequence). DNA of the CDR3: TGTGCCAGCAGCTTATTCGACAACACCGGGGAGCTGTTTTTT. It specifies CASSLFDNTGELFF.

The rearrangement joins TRBV15 to TRBJ1-3; the D gene is possibly TRBD1 (6 bases). This CDR3 has 17 amino acids. The germline V gene encodes CDR1 LNHNV and CDR2 YYDKDF (reference sequence). The V gene lost 8 bases and the J gene lost 2 bases, with 22 bases spanning the gap. CDR3 sequence reads: CATAGPRDIQPGNTIYF. The CDR3 nucleotides are TGTGCCACCGCAGGACCCCGGGACATCCAGCCTGGAAACACCATATATTTT. Combining the CDR3 with reference TRBV15 and TRBJ1-3 gives the whole variable domain DAMVIQNPRYQVTQFGKPVTLSCSQTLNHNVMYWYQQKSSQAPKLLFHYYDKDFNNEADTPDNFQSRRPNTSFCFLDIRSPGLGDTAMYLCATAGPRDIQPGNTIYFGEGSWLTVV.

The V call is TRBV18, the J call TRBJ2-1, with D unresolved. This CDR3 has 14 residues. CDR1 and CDR2 (germline): KGHSH, LQKENI. The V end lost 3 bases, the J end lost 4 bases, and 10 bases lay between the germline ends. Here the CDR3 reads CASSPPPVYNEQFF. CDR3 nucleotides: TGTGCCAGCTCACCCCCCCCGGTATACAATGAGCAGTTCTTC.

The rearrangement joins TRBV5-1 to TRBJ2-7; D is undetermined. The ends were cut back, 5 bases at V and 9 bases at J, with 12 bases in the middle. CDR1 is SGHRS, CDR2 YFSETQ, per germline. This CDR3 has 11 residues. CDR3 residues: CASRETVLQYF. For the CDR3, the DNA is TGCGCCAGCAGGGAAACAGTTCTGCAGTACTTC.

The gene calls are TRBV28 and TRBJ2-1; 11 bases align to TRBD2. Germline V gives CDR1 MDHEN, CDR2 SYDVKM. The CDR3 is 17 residues long. After removal of 4 bases from V and 3 bases from J, the junction contained 8 bases not matched to a gene. The CDR3 sequence is CASSSQGTSGIYNEQFF. The CDR3, as DNA: TGTGCCAGCAGTTCCCAGGGGACTAGCGGCATCTACAATGAGCAGTTCTTC.

The chain employs TRBV15 and TRBJ2-7; the D gene could be TRBD1 or TRBD2 (6 bases each). The V end lost 3 bases, the J end lost 6 bases, and 15 bases lay between the germline ends. Germline V gene sequence: CDR1 LNHNV, CDR2 YYDKDF (reference sequence). The CDR3 sequence is 14 residues long. DNA for the CDR3: TGTGCCACCAGCAGGTGGAGGGGGACGGGCGAGCAGTACTTC. This translates into CATSRWRGTGEQYF.

This sequence joins TRBV30 and TRBJ2-7, with D perhaps matching TRBD1 (5 bases). The CDR3 consists of 16 residues. V dropped 4 bases and J dropped 2 bases, with 21 bases sitting between them. Germline V gene data show CDR1 as GTSNPN and CDR2 as SVGIG (reference sequence). CDR3 in amino acids: CAWKGQGSVITYEQYF. DNA for the CDR3: TGTGCCTGGAAGGGGCAGGGCTCCGTAATCACCTACGAGCAGTACTTC.

V usage is TRBV11-2 and J usage is TRBJ1-1, with D uncertain. Germline CDR1 reads SGHAT; CDR2 reads FQNNGV. Trimming cost V 0 bases and J 1 base, with 6 bases left between them. This CDR3 comprises 14 residues. The CDR3 region is CASSLERKNTEAFF. CDR3 DNA: TGTGCCAGCAGCTTAGAACGGAAGAACACTGAAGCTTTCTTT.

This clone was picked up one time. The chain joins TRBV5-1 to TRBJ2-2, with a weak D call TRBD1 (6 bases). V was trimmed by 2 bases and J by 3 bases, leaving 8 bases between them. Germline lookup yields CDR1 SGHRS and CDR2 YFSETQ. The CDR3 loop spans 14 amino acids. The CDR3 DNA is TGCGCCAGCAGCTTTGGGACACACACCGGGGAGCTGTTTTTT. Residues: CASSFGTHTGELFF.

J is TRBJ1-1 and V is TRBV7-2; D is possibly TRBD1 (5 bases). CDR1 and CDR2 (germline): SGHTA, FQGNSA. V lost 5 bases and J lost 4, with 14 bases in between. The CDR3 has 14 residues. The CDR3 DNA reads TGTGCCAGCAGCGGGGACGGGATCTTCACTGAAGCTTTCTTT. Its translation is CASSGDGIFTEAFF. The full variable domain, with the rest looked up from reference TRBV7-2 and TRBJ1-1, is GAGVSQSPSNKVTEKGKDVELRCDPISGHTALYWYRQSLGQGLEFLIYFQGNSAPDKSGLPSDRFSAERTGGSVSTLTIQRTQQEDSAVYLCASSGDGIFTEAFFGQGTRLTVV.

The V gene is TRBV11-2, the J gene TRBJ2-7; TRBD1 agrees at 8 bases. The junction had 7 bases not matched to a gene; V was cut back by 0 bases and J by 6 bases. The length of the CDR3 is 15 residues. CDR1 and CDR2 from the germline V gene are SGHAT and FQNNGV. In DNA form, the CDR3 reads TGTGCCAGCAGCTTAGAACAGGGGGGAAGGGGCGAGCAGTACTTC. It codes for CASSLEQGGRGEQYF.

The J gene is TRBJ1-5, the V gene TRBV21-1. TRBV21-1 is a pseudogene segment. The length of the CDR3 is 15 residues. CDR3 protein: CATSTGTCSNQPQHF. For the CDR3, the DNA is TGTGCCACCAGTACAGGGACTTGTAGCAATCAGCCCCAGCATTTT.

This CDR3 is CASSLVPSSGDSAGTQYF. The CDR3, as DNA: TGTGCCAGCAGCTTAGTTCCATCATCAGGAGACTCTGCGGGGACCCAGTACTTC. This chain connects TRBV7-9 to TRBJ2-5; the D gene is possibly TRBD2 (5 bases). Per germline, CDR1 SEHNR and CDR2 FQNEAQ (reference sequence). This CDR3 is built from 18 residues. With 1 base removed from V and 7 bases from J, the gap between germline ends came to 25 bases.

V gene TRBV7-2 combines with J gene TRBJ2-3, with 7 bases aligning to TRBD2. The CDR3 has 16 residues. Trimming at V came to 2 bases and at J to 5 bases, leaving 10 bases not matched to a gene. Germline V lookup: CDR1 SGHTA, CDR2 FQGNSA. The CDR3 DNA reads as TGTGCCAGCAGCTTAAGGGCGTGGGGGGGAAAAGATACGCAGTATTTT. This codes for CASSLRAWGGKDTQYF. The full variable domain, rest sourced from reference TRBV7-2 and TRBJ2-3, is GAGVSQSPSNKVTEKGKDVELRCDPISGHTALYWYRQSLGQGLEFLIYFQGNSAPDKSGLPSDRFSAERTGGSVSTLTIQRTQQEDSAVYLCASSLRAWGGKDTQYFGPGTRLTVL.

The J gene is TRBJ2-7, the V gene TRBV10-3; 8 bases are a match to TRBD1. The CDR3 totals 14 residues. Germline V gives CDR1 ENHRY, CDR2 SYGVKD. The ends lost 7 bases at V and 3 bases at J; junction bases unmatched: 8. CDR3 region: CAIKGDRTNYEQYF. For the CDR3, the DNA is TGTGCCATCAAGGGGGACAGGACGAACTACGAGCAGTACTTC.

The V gene is TRBV5-1, the J gene TRBJ2-2, with TRBD1 matching 7 bases. The CDR3 is 15 amino acids. Unmatched junction bases numbered 6, after V lost 4 bases and J lost 3 bases. Germline lookup yields CDR1 SGHRS and CDR2 YFSETQ. DNA of the CDR3: TGCGCCAGCAGCCTAGACAGGGCCGACACCGGGGAGCTGTTTTTT. This codes for CASSLDRADTGELFF.

This chain links TRBV28 with TRBJ1-4; 9 bases are a match to TRBD1. Germline lookup yields CDR1 MDHEN and CDR2 SYDVKM. This CDR3 contains 13 residues. The V and J ends lost 8 bases and 5 bases, in that order; junction bases with no gene match: 3. The CDR3 DNA follows: TGTGCCAGCGGGGGACAGGGAAATGAAAAACTGTTTTTT. It specifies CASGGQGNEKLFF.

The chain combines TRBV27 with TRBJ1-3, with unresolved D. The germline V gene encodes CDR1 MNHEY and CDR2 SMNVEV (reference sequence). The CDR3 has 15 amino acids. Trimming removed 6 bases at V and 0 bases at J, with 12 bases between. The chain's CDR3 is CASRLRVDSGNTIYF. The DNA for the CDR3 is TGTGCCAGCAGGCTCAGAGTGGACTCTGGAAACACCATATATTTT.

The chain couples TRBV28 to TRBJ1-5; D not resolved. The CDR3 covers 16 residues. V was shortened by 7 bases and J by 1 base, with 17 bases between the two germline ends. Germline CDR1 is MDHEN and CDR2 is SYDVKM. CDR3 nucleotides: TGTGCCAGCAAGCCCCTTACAATTCCGAGCAATCAGCCCCAGCATTTT. This sequence encodes CASKPLTIPSNQPQHF.

This chain joins TRBV14 and TRBJ1-1; a possible D gene is TRBD1 (5 bases). The ends were cut back, 5 bases at V and 1 base at J, with 11 bases in the middle. CDR3 size: 14 residues. The germline gives CDR1 SGHDN, CDR2 FVKESK. The CDR3 protein is CASSNPGQNTEAFF. The CDR3 DNA reads as TGTGCCAGCAGCAACCCCGGACAGAACACTGAAGCTTTCTTT.

The chain carries TRBV4-3 and TRBJ1-4, with a weak D call TRBD1 (6 bases). V was clipped by 4 bases and J by 8 bases, with 17 bases between them. The germline gives CDR1 LGHNA, CDR2 YSLEER. The CDR3 runs to 15 residues. Written as DNA, the CDR3 is TGCGCCAGCAGCCCTCACCAGGGGAGGGTGGAAAAACTGTTTTTT. Amino acids: CASSPHQGRVEKLFF.